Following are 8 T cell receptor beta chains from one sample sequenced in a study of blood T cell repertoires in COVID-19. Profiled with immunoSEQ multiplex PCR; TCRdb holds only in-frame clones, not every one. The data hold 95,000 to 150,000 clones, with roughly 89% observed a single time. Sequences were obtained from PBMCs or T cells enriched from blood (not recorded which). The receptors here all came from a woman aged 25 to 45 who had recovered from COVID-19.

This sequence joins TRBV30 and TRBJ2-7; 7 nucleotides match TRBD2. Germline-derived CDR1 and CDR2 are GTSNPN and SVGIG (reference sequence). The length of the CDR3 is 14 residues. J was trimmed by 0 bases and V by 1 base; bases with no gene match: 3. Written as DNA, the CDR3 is TGTGCCTGGAGTGACGGGGGGAGCTCCTACGAGCAGTACTTC. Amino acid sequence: CAWSDGGSSYEQYF.

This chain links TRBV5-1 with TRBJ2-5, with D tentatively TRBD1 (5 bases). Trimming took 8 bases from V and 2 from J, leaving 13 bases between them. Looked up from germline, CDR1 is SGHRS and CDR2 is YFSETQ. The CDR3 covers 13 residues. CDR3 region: CASVRQPQETQYF. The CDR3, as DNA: TGCGCCAGTGTGAGACAGCCACAAGAGACCCAGTACTTC.

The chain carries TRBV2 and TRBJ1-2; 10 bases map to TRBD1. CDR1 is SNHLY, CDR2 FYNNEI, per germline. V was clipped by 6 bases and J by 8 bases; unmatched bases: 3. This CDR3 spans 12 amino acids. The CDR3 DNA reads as TGTGCCAGCAGCGGGACAGGGGAGGGCTACACCTTC. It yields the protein CASSGTGEGYTF.

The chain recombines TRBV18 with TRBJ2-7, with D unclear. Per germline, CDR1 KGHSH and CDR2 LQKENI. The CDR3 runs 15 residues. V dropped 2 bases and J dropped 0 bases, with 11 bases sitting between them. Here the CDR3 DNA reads TGTGCCAGCTCACCATCTCGGGTCGGCTCCTACGAGCAGTACTTC. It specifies CASSPSRVGSYEQYF.

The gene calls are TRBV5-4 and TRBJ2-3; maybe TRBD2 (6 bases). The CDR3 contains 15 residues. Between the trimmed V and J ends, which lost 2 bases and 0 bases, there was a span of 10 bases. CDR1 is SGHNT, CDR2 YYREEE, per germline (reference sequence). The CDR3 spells CASSFSGTSTDTQYF. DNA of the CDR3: TGTGCCAGCAGCTTTTCGGGGACTAGCACAGATACGCAGTATTTT.

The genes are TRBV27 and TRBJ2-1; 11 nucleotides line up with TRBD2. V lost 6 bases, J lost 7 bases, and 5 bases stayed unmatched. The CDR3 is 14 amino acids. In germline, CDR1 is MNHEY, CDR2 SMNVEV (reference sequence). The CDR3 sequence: CASRGLAGPNEQFF. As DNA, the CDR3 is TGTGCCAGCAGAGGACTAGCGGGCCCTAATGAGCAGTTCTTC.

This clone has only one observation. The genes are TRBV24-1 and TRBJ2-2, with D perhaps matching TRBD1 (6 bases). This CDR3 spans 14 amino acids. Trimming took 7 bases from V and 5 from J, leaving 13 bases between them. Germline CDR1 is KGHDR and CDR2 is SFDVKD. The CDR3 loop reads CATRGAGETGELFF. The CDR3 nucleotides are TGTGCCACCAGGGGGGCAGGGGAAACCGGGGAGCTGTTTTTT.

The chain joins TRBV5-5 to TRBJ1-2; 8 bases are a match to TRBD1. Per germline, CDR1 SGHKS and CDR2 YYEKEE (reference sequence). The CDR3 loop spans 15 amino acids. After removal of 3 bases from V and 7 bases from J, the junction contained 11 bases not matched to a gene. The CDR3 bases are TGTGCCAGCAGCTCCCCGACCGGGACAGGAGGTGGCTACACCTTC. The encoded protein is CASSSPTGTGGGYTF. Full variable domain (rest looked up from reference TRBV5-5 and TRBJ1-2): DAGVTQSPTHLIKTRGQQVTLRCSPISGHKSVSWYQQVLGQGPQFIFQYYEKEERGRGNFPDRFSARQFPNYSSELNVNALLLGDSALYLCASSSPTGTGGGYTFGSGTRLTVV.